The T cell receptor beta chain under discussion was sequenced for a study of technical replicates of blood from several donors. Generated by immunoSEQ multiplex PCR, the TCRdb table keeps only in-frame clones and is missing some. Counted here are 95,000 to 100,000 clones, roughly 95% occurring once; the ten biggest clones make up over 0.2%. Trimming took 4 bases from V and 4 from J, leaving 13 bases between them. This CDR3 spans 13 amino acids. The germline V gene encodes CDR1 GTSNPN and CDR2 SVGIG (reference sequence). The chain carries TRBV30 and TRBJ1-2; possible D gene TRBD1, 5 bases. The receptor was derived from a human donor in good health. Material for sequencing was T cells isolated from PBMCs. CDR3 protein: CAWKGQVLYGYTF. For the CDR3, the DNA is TGTGCCTGGAAGGGGCAGGTACTCTATGGCTACACCTTC.